The present T cell receptor (beta chain) was sequenced within a study of CD8 T cells in ankylosing spondylitis. MiXCR was run by TCRdb on the 5' RACE reads, yielding one entry per CDR3 protein. The sample consists of 150,000 to 200,000 distinct CDR3 sequences, about 32% of them appearing once. This clonotype was seen repeatedly, ten times or more. Sequencing was performed on synovial fluid, either unsorted or a sorted T cell fraction (not recorded which). The source is a male donor with ankylosing spondylitis.

The CDR3: CASSQDELAGGTGTDTQYF. In DNA form, the CDR3 reads TGCGCCAGCAGCCAAGATGAACTAGCGGGGGGGACGGGCACAGATACGCAGTATTTT. The V gene is TRBV4-1, the J gene TRBJ2-3; TRBD2 matches at 13 bases. V was pared by 0 bases and J by 1 base, with 7 bases of the junction left unmatched. This CDR3 contains 19 residues. The germline V gene encodes CDR1 MGHRA and CDR2 YSYEKL.